Reported below is one T cell receptor (beta chain). Original processing notes: Amplification of reference gene primers was used by the study to estimate nucleated cell counts. Profiled with immunoSEQ multiplex PCR; TCRdb holds only in-frame clones, not every one. That table gives V, J and clone size, and the DNA gave D and trimming. Here the sample spans 71,000 or so clones, 90% being singletons. The CDR3 runs 13 residues. Looked up from germline, CDR1 is LNHNV and CDR2 is YYDKDF (reference sequence). V dropped 1 base and J dropped 5 bases, with 8 bases sitting between them. This sample was included in a study of blood T cell repertoires in COVID-19.

The receptor's source is a woman younger than 35 with acute or convalescent COVID-19. This rearrangement joins TRBV15 to TRBJ1-2; the D is unclear. Sequencing was done on a sample of peripheral blood. The CDR3 region is CATSRGFRYGYTF. The CDR3 DNA reads as TGTGCCACCAGCAGAGGCTTTCGGTATGGCTACACCTTC.